This TCR beta chain came from a study of control samples from healthy donors and cancer patients. The V end lost 6 bases, the J end lost 0 bases, and 10 bases lay between the germline ends. CDR1 and CDR2 (germline): SGHKS, YYEKEE (reference sequence). The CDR3 contains 14 residues. Profiling relied on immunoSEQ multiplex PCR, and the TCRdb table lists in-frame clones only, not all of them. The sample has over 100,000 clones, 92% seen once; the top ten hold 2.1%. Specimen: blood. The J gene is TRBJ1-5, the V gene TRBV5-5, with no clear D. The TCR was taken from a woman between 45 and 60 years old in good health. The CDR3 coding sequence is TGTGCCAGCACCCCGGACGGTAGCAATCAGCCCCAGCATTTT. Residues: CASTPDGSNQPQHF.